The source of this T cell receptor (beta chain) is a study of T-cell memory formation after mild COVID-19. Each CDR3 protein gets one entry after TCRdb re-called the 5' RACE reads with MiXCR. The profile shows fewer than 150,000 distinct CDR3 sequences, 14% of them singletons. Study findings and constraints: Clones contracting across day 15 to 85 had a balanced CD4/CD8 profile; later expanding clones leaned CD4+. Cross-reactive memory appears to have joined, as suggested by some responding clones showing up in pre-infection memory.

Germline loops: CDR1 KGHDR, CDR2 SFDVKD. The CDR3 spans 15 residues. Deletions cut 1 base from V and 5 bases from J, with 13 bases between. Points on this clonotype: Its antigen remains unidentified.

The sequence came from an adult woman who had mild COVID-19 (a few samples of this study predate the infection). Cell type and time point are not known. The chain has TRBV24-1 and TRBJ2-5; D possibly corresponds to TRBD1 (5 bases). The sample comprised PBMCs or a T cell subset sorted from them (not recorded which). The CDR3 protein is CATSDFQGPRETQYF. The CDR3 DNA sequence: TGTGCCACCAGTGATTTCCAGGGCCCCCGGGAGACCCAGTACTTC.